A single sample gave rise to the 18 T cell receptor beta chains below, sequenced in a study of early T cells in non-severe SARS-CoV-2 infection. From the 5' RACE reads, TCRdb called clonotypes with MiXCR, one entry per CDR3 protein. The sample has under 75,000 distinct CDR3 sequences, about 13% seen once. Sample: whole blood. Source of these receptors: an adult who was a healthcare worker with PCR-confirmed SARS-CoV-2 infection or an uninfected control (not recorded which).

The CDR3 is CASSYDHSNGYTF. The CDR3, as DNA: TGTGCCAGCAGTTACGACCACTCCAATGGCTACACCTTC. The rearrangement uses TRBV6-5 and TRBJ1-2; D gene uncertain. The length of the CDR3 is 13 residues. CDR1 and CDR2 (germline): MNHEY, SVGAGI. V was trimmed by 2 bases and J by 6 bases, leaving 10 bases between them.

The V gene is TRBV28, the J gene TRBJ2-1; D perhaps matches TRBD2 (6 bases). The CDR3 is made up of 12 amino acids. V was shortened by 5 bases and J by 11 bases, with 13 bases between the two germline ends. Germline assignment: CDR1 MDHEN and CDR2 SYDVKM. The DNA for the CDR3 is TGTGCCAGCAGTAACCGGGACTTACAGCAGTTCTTC. It codes for CASSNRDLQQFF.

This clonotype showed up many times. The chain has TRBV29-1 and TRBJ1-1; D not resolved. This CDR3 is 14 amino acids long. V was cut by 3 bases and J by 0 bases, with 11 bases left in between. Per germline, CDR1 SQVTM and CDR2 ANQGSEA. The CDR3 DNA follows: TGCAGCGTTGATATGTCAGGAATGAACACTGAAGCTTTCTTT. Translation: CSVDMSGMNTEAFF. The entire variable domain, with the rest obtained from reference TRBV29-1 and TRBJ1-1, is as follows: SAVISQKPSRDICQRGTSLTIQCQVDSQVTMMFWYRQQPGQSLTLIATANQGSEATYESGFVIDKFPISRPNLTFSTLTVSNMSPEDSSIYLCSVDMSGMNTEAFFGQGTRLTVV.

This clonotype was picked up many times. DNA for the CDR3: TGCAGCGTTGTAGTCCACAGTTCGACTGAAGCTTTCTTT. Residues: CSVVVHSSTEAFF. The V gene is TRBV29-1, the J gene TRBJ1-1; D call uncertain. V was clipped by 4 bases and J by 5 bases, with 14 bases between them. Germline V gene lookup returns CDR1 SQVTM and CDR2 ANQGSEA. The CDR3 is 13 amino acids.

The chain combines TRBV5-1 with TRBJ2-1; D remains unclear. Germline lookup yields CDR1 SGHRS and CDR2 YFSETQ. This CDR3 has 16 residues. Trimming stripped 4 bases from V and 1 base from J, with 15 bases between. The CDR3: CASSTVELKSYNEQFF. CDR3 bases: TGCGCCAGCAGCACAGTTGAACTGAAGTCCTACAATGAGCAGTTCTTC.

A single count supports this clonotype. This CDR3 is CASSDTQAGANVLTF. CDR3 in DNA: TGTGCCAGCAGTGATACACAAGCTGGGGCCAACGTCCTGACTTTC. The genes are TRBV25-1 and TRBJ2-6, with D unresolved. Trimming pared 3 bases from V and 2 bases from J, leaving 8 bases between. The CDR3 is made up of 15 amino acids. The V gene's germline CDR1 is MGHDK and CDR2 SYGVNS.

The V and J genes are TRBV12-5 and TRBJ1-5; the D is unclear. The CDR3 spans 17 residues. The V gene lost 0 bases and the J gene lost 0 bases, with 12 bases spanning the gap. The germline V gene encodes CDR1 LGHNT and CDR2 FRNRAP. The CDR3 DNA reads as TGTGCTAGTGGTTTGGTAACGGGAGGGCTTAGCAATCAGCCCCAGCATTTT. Amino acid sequence: CASGLVTGGLSNQPQHF.

This chain links TRBV29-1 with TRBJ1-3; D gene unclear. This CDR3 is 13 amino acids long. In germline, CDR1 is SQVTM, CDR2 ANQGSEA. Trimming removed 4 bases at V and 4 bases at J, with 11 bases between. The CDR3 is CSVANTQGNTIYF. CDR3 in DNA: TGCAGCGTTGCCAACACCCAAGGAAACACCATATATTTT.

In this sample, this clonotype turned up many times. The chain joins TRBV3-1 to TRBJ2-1, with 8 nucleotides matching TRBD2. The CDR3 has 15 amino acids. V trimming: 4 bases; J trimming: 9 bases; junction bases outside the gene matches: 11. Germline V gene sequence: CDR1 LGHDT, CDR2 YNNKEL (reference sequence). The CDR3 loop is CASSLREGYLGEQFF. Written as DNA, the CDR3 is TGTGCCAGCAGCCTTCGGGAGGGCTATTTGGGTGAGCAGTTCTTC.

This clonotype has just a few counts. The chain employs TRBV29-1 and TRBJ1-5; TRBD1 matches at 7 bases. From germline, CDR1 is SQVTM and CDR2 ANQGSEA. After removal of 6 bases from V and 3 bases from J, the junction contained 5 bases not matched to a gene. This CDR3 is 13 amino acids long. DNA for the CDR3: TGCAGCGTGAGGGACAGCATCAATCAGCCCCAGCATTTT. Protein sequence: CSVRDSINQPQHF.

The chain has TRBV4-3 and TRBJ1-1; TRBD1 aligns across 12 bases. After removal of 4 bases from V and 4 bases from J, the junction contained 7 bases not matched to a gene. CDR1 is LGHNA and CDR2 is YSLEER in the germline V gene. There are 16 residues in the CDR3. CDR3 region: CASSRGDRGLGTEAFF. The DNA for the CDR3 is TGCGCCAGCAGCCGGGGGGACAGGGGGCTCGGCACTGAAGCTTTCTTT.

This clonotype was observed a few times. The V gene is TRBV28, the J gene TRBJ2-5; TRBD1 might be the D (5 bases). The CDR3 sequence is 11 residues long. Per germline, CDR1 MDHEN and CDR2 SYDVKM. V lost 4 bases and J lost 10, with 10 bases in between. The CDR3 DNA follows: TGTGCCAGCAGTTGGGGCTCTGGCCAGTACTTC. Its translation is CASSWGSGQYF.

V is TRBV15 and J is TRBJ1-6, with unresolved D. Per the germline V gene, CDR1 is LNHNV and CDR2 is YYDKDF (reference sequence). This CDR3 region has 15 residues. Deletions cut 0 bases from V and 6 bases from J, with 9 bases between. As DNA, the CDR3 is TGTGCCACCAGCAGAGATCGGGGTAGTAATTCACCCCTCCACTTT. Encoded protein: CATSRDRGSNSPLHF.

To note about this clonotype: A clone one base away is much larger, so this may be a read error. The chain uses TRBV7-9 and TRBJ2-3; D not resolved. The CDR3 has 14 amino acids. CDR1 and CDR2 from the germline V gene are SEHNR and FQNEAQ (reference sequence). CDR3 loop: CVSSAGGPTDTQYF. The CDR3 DNA reads as TGTGTCAGCAGCGCCGGTGGACCCACAGATACGCAGTATTTT. The full variable domain, in which reference TRBV7-9 and TRBJ2-3 provide the parts outside the CDR3, is DTGVSQNPRHKITKRGQNVTFRCDPISEHNRLYWYRQTLGQGPEFLTYFQNEAQLEKSRLLSDRFSAERPKGSFSTLEIQRTEQGDSAMYLCVSSAGGPTDTQYFGPGTRLTVL.

This clonotype was counted ten times or more. The chain employs TRBV28 and TRBJ2-1, with D hard to call. Germline CDR1 is MDHEN and CDR2 is SYDVKM. The CDR3 consists of 12 residues. V shed 7 bases and J shed 6 bases, with 10 bases lying between them. In DNA, the CDR3 is TGTGCCAGCAAGGGATCTTTCAATGAGCAGTTCTTC. It translates to CASKGSFNEQFF.

Ten or more counts support this clonotype. V usage is TRBV28 and J usage is TRBJ1-4; D is undetermined. The CDR3 is made up of 10 amino acids. The germline V gene has CDR1 MDHEN and CDR2 SYDVKM. Between the trimmed V and J ends, which lost 10 bases and 10 bases, there was a span of 10 bases. The DNA of the CDR3 is TGTGCCACCCTGATGGGAAAACTGTTTTTT. This encodes CATLMGKLFF. The full variable domain, completed using reference TRBV28 and TRBJ1-4, is DVKVTQSSRYLVKRTGEKVFLECVQDMDHENMFWYRQDPGLGLRLIYFSYDVKMKEKGDIPEGYSVSREKKERFSLILESASTNQTSMYLCATLMGKLFFGSGTQLSVL.

This clonotype was recorded at least ten times. The chain links TRBV6-4 to TRBJ1-1, with D perhaps TRBD1 (5 bases). CDR3 length: 13 amino acids. Deletions cut 3 bases from V and 1 base from J, with 6 bases between. From germline, CDR1 is MRHNA and CDR2 SNTAGT. CDR3 sequence reads: CASSETENTEAFF. CDR3 coding DNA: TGTGCCAGCAGTGAGACAGAGAACACTGAAGCTTTCTTT.

The chain carries TRBV20-1 and TRBJ2-7, with 7 bases matching TRBD2. V lost 4 bases to trimming and J lost 0 bases; unmatched junction nucleotides: 3. This CDR3 has 13 amino acids. Per the germline V gene, CDR1 is DFQATT and CDR2 is SNEGSKA (reference sequence). The chain's CDR3 is CSAKRDVSYEQYF. The CDR3 DNA follows: TGCAGTGCTAAGCGGGATGTCTCCTACGAGCAGTACTTC.